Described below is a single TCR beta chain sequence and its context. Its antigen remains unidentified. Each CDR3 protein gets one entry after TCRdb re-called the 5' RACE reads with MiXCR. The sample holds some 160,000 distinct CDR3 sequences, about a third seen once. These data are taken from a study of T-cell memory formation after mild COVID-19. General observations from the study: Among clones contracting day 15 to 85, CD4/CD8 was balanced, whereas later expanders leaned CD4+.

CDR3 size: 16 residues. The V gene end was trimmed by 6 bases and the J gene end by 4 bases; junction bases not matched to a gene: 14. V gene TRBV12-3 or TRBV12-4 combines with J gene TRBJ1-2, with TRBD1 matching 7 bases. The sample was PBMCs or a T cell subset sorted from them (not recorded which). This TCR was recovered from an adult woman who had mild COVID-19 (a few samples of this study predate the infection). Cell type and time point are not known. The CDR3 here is CASSPLRQGFGYGYTF. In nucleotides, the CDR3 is TGTGCCAGCAGCCCATTAAGACAGGGTTTCGGCTATGGCTACACCTTC.